This T cell receptor (beta chain) appears in the sequencing data of a study of OX40 agonist ivuxolimab in advanced cancers. Whole-study results and caveats: There were, on average, more expanded clones in CD8+ T cells than in CD4+.

Concerning this clone: Antigen unknown.

The length of the CDR3 is 13 residues. Germline V CDR1 and CDR2: MNHNS, SASEGT. Trimming pared 8 bases from V and 0 bases from J, leaving 9 bases between. The table came from immunoSEQ multiplex PCR; TCRdb's copy has only in-frame clones and leaves some out. The data contain more than 50,000 clones, over 80% of them singletons. The sample in question was CD4+ or CD8+ T cells sorted from blood, obtained in a trial of the OX40 agonist ivuxolimab. The sequence came from an adult with an advanced solid tumor such as melanoma, head and neck, liver or kidney cancer. This chain uses TRBV6-1 with TRBJ2-3; possible D gene TRBD1, 5 bases. The chain's CDR3 is CASQDSSTDTQYF. The CDR3 DNA reads as TGTGCCAGCCAAGACAGCAGCACAGATACGCAGTATTTT.